This T cell receptor beta chain emerged from a study of blood T cell repertoires in COVID-19. Study-level information: Italy, Spain and the United States were the sources of the convalescent and acute COVID-19 samples. From T cells, B-cell-depleted T cells, or PBMCs came the material, which was cDNA or gDNA.

The V gene's germline CDR1 is SGHDT and CDR2 YYEEEE. The length of the CDR3 is 15 residues. V lost 4 bases to trimming and J lost 4 bases; unmatched junction nucleotides: 8. Original methodology: The assay estimated nucleated cells by amplifying reference gene primers. The repertoire was sequenced with immunoSEQ multiplex PCR; TCRdb's copy has only in-frame clones and lacks some. V and J calls plus clone size are reproduced from that table; the DNA served to infer D and trimming. The sample lists roughly 59,000 clones, around 73% occurring once. Sequenced input: peripheral blood. This chain joins TRBV5-6 and TRBJ2-3, with TRBD2 matching over 8 bases. The receptor's source is an elderly man with acute or convalescent COVID-19. The CDR3 sequence: CASSPRGGSADTQYF. The CDR3 bases are TGTGCCAGCAGCCCCCGGGGGGGGTCAGCAGATACGCAGTATTTT.